This TCR beta chain was identified during a study of shared clonotypes between healthy human individuals. About the research overall: Researchers drew samples from two women and a few men aged 18 to 49.

The CDR3 consists of 11 residues. Germline V gene lookup returns CDR1 MDHEN and CDR2 SYDVKM. The ends were cut back, 5 bases at V and 4 bases at J, with 6 bases in the middle. Sequencing used immunoSEQ multiplex PCR; TCRdb keeps in-frame clones, though not all of them. The data show about 2.1 million clones, 85% to 95% seen once. Terminally differentiated effector memory CD45RA+ cells were excluded by CCR7 positive selection of CD45RO-negative cells. Comment on this clone: Its antigen is undetermined. Within the sample, other DNA sequences also encode this same CDR3.

Study observations and caveats: Among the subsets, naive ones generally showed larger estimated richness than memory ones. An anticipated effect of sequencing depth on clonotype sharing among donors was recognized.

This chain links TRBV28 with TRBJ2-7; D uncertain. Sequencing used naive CD8+ T cells from PBMCs. The clonotype originates from a man younger than 35 in good health. Some clones in this sample may be carry-over from other donors' samples. This CDR3 reads CASSPLYEQYF. The CDR3 bases are TGTGCCAGCAGTCCGCTTTACGAGCAGTACTTC.